This T cell receptor (beta chain) was sequenced for a study of OX40 agonist ivuxolimab in advanced cancers. The study in broad terms: Ivuxolimab was a fully human IgG2 agonistic monoclonal antibody targeting the costimulatory receptor OX40 (CD134). Intravenous ivuxolimab was administered to patients every 2 weeks at six dose levels: 0.01, 0.1, 0.3, 1.5, 3 and 10 mg/kg. Among the roughly 50 dose-escalation patients, about 19 had hepatocellular carcinoma, roughly 15 melanoma, 9 renal cell carcinoma and 9 head and neck cancer. A male proportion of almost 85% and a mean age of approximately 58 years, ranging from about 20 to 80, were recorded for the dose-escalation cohort. Patients were allowed to have had prior anti-PD-1, anti-PD-L1 or anti-CTLA-4 therapy, and roughly 40% of the dose-escalation patients had been treated with checkpoint inhibitors. Partial responses were achieved by three dose-escalation patients, of whom one had hepatocellular carcinoma and two had cutaneous melanoma. Peripheral TCRbeta sequencing was intended to test whether TCR sequence diversity was altered and clonal T-cell expansion was caused by ivuxolimab. The monotherapy dose-escalation portion (N ≈ 50 patients) of the phase I ivuxolimab trial is reported in the paper. Study-wide conclusions, independent of this receptor: In the 0.1-3.0 mg/kg groups, partial responders had among the lowest normalized peripheral clonal expansion, particularly in CD8+ T cells. At doses of 0.1 to 3.0 mg/kg, clonal expansion of both CD4+ and CD8+ T cells in blood was seen between baseline and week 6. Which antigens the clonally expanded peripheral T cells were specific for was not determined. Low levels of normalized T-cell clonal expansion were also seen in some patients who did not respond. After ivuxolimab, CD8+ T cells had more expanded clones than CD4+ T cells on average.

To sequence the TCRbeta CDR3 region, genomic DNA was isolated from the sorted cells. The immunoSEQ Assay was used to sequence the TCRbeta CDR3 regions. The table was pulled from immuneACCESS by TCRdb, which kept in-frame rearrangements only. Such tables lose some clones; where checked, under half of the loss comes from unresolved V genes, and the rest has no known cause. In all, the sample holds about 57,000 clones, and approximately 95% of those were seen once. More than 20% of the sample comes from the top ten. As concerns this clone: The antigen it recognizes is unknown. One base away there is no much larger clone; base qualities are not given.

Patients with a history of autoimmune disease or receiving systemic immunosuppression were excluded from the trial. Peripheral blood for TCR sequencing was collected from all dose cohorts at baseline, on cycle 4 day 1, and on cycle 7 day 1. Samples came from an open-label, multicenter, first-in-human phase I dose-escalation trial of ivuxolimab. Adults with locally advanced or metastatic head and neck squamous cell, hepatocellular, melanoma or renal cell carcinoma were enrolled in the trial. Before TCR sequencing, CD4+ and CD8+ T cells were separately sorted from peripheral blood. V is reduced by 4 bases and J by 3 bases, leaving a spacing of 13 bases between them. CDR1 and CDR2, looked up from the germline V gene, are SQVTM and ANQGSEA. The CDR3 covers 13 residues, taking in both the cysteine and the phenylalanine. Here the CDR3 DNA is all that survives: 39 bases in frame from base 1.

This receptor was obtained from an adult with an advanced solid tumor such as melanoma, head and neck, liver or kidney cancer. The specimen comprised CD4+ or CD8+ T cells sorted from blood, sampled in a trial of the OX40 agonist ivuxolimab. The sequence is built from TRBV29-1 and TRBJ2-7; the D element could tentatively be TRBD1 or TRBD2, as 5 bases agree for each. The bases read TGCAGCGTTGGCCAAAGAGGGGTCTACGAGCAGTACTTC. Translated, this is CSVGQRGVYEQYF.